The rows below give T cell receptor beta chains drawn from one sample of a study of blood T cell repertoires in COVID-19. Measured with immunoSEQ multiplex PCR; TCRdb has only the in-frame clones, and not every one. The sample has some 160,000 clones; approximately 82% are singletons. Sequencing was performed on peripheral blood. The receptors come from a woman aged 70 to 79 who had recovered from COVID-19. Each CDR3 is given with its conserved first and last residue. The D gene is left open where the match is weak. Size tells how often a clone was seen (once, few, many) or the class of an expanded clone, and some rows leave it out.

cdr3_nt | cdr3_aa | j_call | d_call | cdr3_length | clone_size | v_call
TGTGCCAGCACAAACAAGGGGGGGAGCACAGATACGCAGTATTTT | CASTNKGGSTDTQYF | TRBJ2-3 | . | 15 | . | TRBV4-2
TGTGCCAGCAGCCCCAGGGTAGGGGGCTCCACCCTTGATACCTACGAGCAGTACTTC | CASSPRVGGSTLDTYEQYF | TRBJ2-7 | TRBD1 | 19 | . | TRBV7-8
TGTGCCAGCGAGGGACTAGCAGGCACCGGGGAGCTGTTTTTT | CASEGLAGTGELFF | TRBJ2-2 | TRBD2 | 14 | . | TRBV27
TGCAGCGTTCCTGGACAGGGGGCGCGATACGAGCAGTACTTC | CSVPGQGARYEQYF | TRBJ2-7 | TRBD1 | 14 | . | TRBV29-1
TGTGCCACTCGGGGGGCTCAAACAGATACGCAGTATTTT | CATRGAQTDTQYF | TRBJ2-3 | . | 13 | . | TRBV19
TGTGCCTGGGGGACAGGGGGCTACGAGCAGTACTTC | CAWGTGGYEQYF | TRBJ2-7 | TRBD1 | 12 | . | TRBV30
TGCAGCGTTGAGGGCGCAGATACGCAGTATTTT | CSVEGADTQYF | TRBJ2-3 | . | 11 | . | TRBV29-1
TGTGCCAGCAGCACAGGGACAGTCACTGAAGCTTTCTTT | CASSTGTVTEAFF | TRBJ1-1 | TRBD1 | 13 | . | TRBV28
TGTGCCAGCAGCCCCGTGGGGCCGTCCGCTGAAGCTTTCTTT | CASSPVGPSAEAFF | TRBJ1-1 | . | 14 | . | TRBV5-6
TGTGCCAGCAGCCCCGGGACTACGGCCGCCCGGCAGTTCTTC | CASSPGTTAARQFF | TRBJ2-1 | TRBD2 | 14 | . | TRBV7-3
TGTGCCAGCAGGGGAGGGTTAGCGGGAGGGCCGGGCTACGAGCAGTACTTC | CASRGGLAGGPGYEQYF | TRBJ2-7 | . | 17 | . | TRBV21-1
TGTGCCAGCAGCCCAGGACTGTCCCCGGCCTACGAGCAGTACTTC | CASSPGLSPAYEQYF | TRBJ2-7 | . | 15 | . | TRBV11-2
TGTGCCAGCAGGTGGGGGGGAGAAGCTTTCTTT | CASRWGGEAFF | TRBJ1-1 | . | 11 | . | TRBV27
TGTGCCAGCAGCTTAGCCCTGACAGGGGGCGGATTAGCTAACTATGGCTACACCTTC | CASSLALTGGGLANYGYTF | TRBJ1-2 | TRBD1 | 19 | once | TRBV7-9
TGTGCCAGCAGTTTATCGATGGCAGGTTGGTACGAGCAGTACTTC | CASSLSMAGWYEQYF | TRBJ2-7 | . | 15 | . | TRBV27
TGTGCCAGCAGCTTGGGACGGGGAGCAGTCACAGATACGCAGTATTTT | CASSLGRGAVTDTQYF | TRBJ2-3 | . | 16 | . | TRBV5-4
TGTGCCAGCTCACCTACTAGCGGGTCCTACGAGCAGTACTTC | CASSPTSGSYEQYF | TRBJ2-7 | TRBD2 | 14 | . | TRBV18
TGTGCCAGCAGCTCCCCCCGCGGGGGCGCTGAAGCTTTCTTT | CASSSPRGGAEAFF | TRBJ1-1 | . | 14 | . | TRBV5-4
TGTGCCAGCAGTCCGAGAACAGGGGGAGAGACCCAGTACTTC | CASSPRTGGETQYF | TRBJ2-5 | TRBD1 | 14 | . | TRBV27
TGCGCCAGCAGCCAATACGACAGCAGCAGCTCCTACAATGAGCAGTTCTTC | CASSQYDSSSSYNEQFF | TRBJ2-1 | . | 17 | . | TRBV5-1
TGTGCCAGCTCACCAACCCGGCAGGGGAACACTGAAGCTTTCTTT | CASSPTRQGNTEAFF | TRBJ1-1 | . | 15 | few | TRBV18
TGTGCCAGCTCACCGTCCCGGAACAGGGCGATGAACACTGAAGCTTTCTTT | CASSPSRNRAMNTEAFF | TRBJ1-1 | . | 17 | . | TRBV18
TGTGCCAGCACCGGGGGCCAAGAGACCCAGTACTTC | CASTGGQETQYF | TRBJ2-5 | . | 12 | . | TRBV3-1/TRBV3-2
TGTGCTAGCAGCCCAGGACAGGTTCTTCCCACCGGGGAGCTGTTTTTT | CASSPGQVLPTGELFF | TRBJ2-2 | TRBD1 | 16 | . | TRBV7-7
TGTGCCAGCTCACCCCCCGTAACTAGCGGGAGTTCCGGTGAGCAGTTCTTC | CASSPPVTSGSSGEQFF | TRBJ2-1 | TRBD2 | 17 | . | TRBV18
TGTGCCAGCAGCATAACAGGGGGACCGAACACCGGGGAGCTGTTTTTT | CASSITGGPNTGELFF | TRBJ2-2 | TRBD1 | 16 | . | TRBV5-5
TGTGCCAGCAGCGTCAACAGGGGGGCAGGAAACACCATATATTTT | CASSVNRGAGNTIYF | TRBJ1-3 | TRBD1 | 15 | . | TRBV9
TGTGCCAGCAGTCCACGGACTAGCAACTTAGATACGCAGTATTTT | CASSPRTSNLDTQYF | TRBJ2-3 | TRBD2 | 15 | . | TRBV6-1
TGTGCCAGCAGGAGCTGGCGGAATTCCTACAATGAGCAGTTCTTC | CASRSWRNSYNEQFF | TRBJ2-1 | . | 15 | . | TRBV6-5
TGTGCCGGCAGCGGGAGGAACACAGATACGCAGTATTTT | CAGSGRNTDTQYF | TRBJ2-3 | TRBD2 | 13 | . | TRBV6-2/TRBV6-3
TGTGCCAGCAGCTTATCCTTGGATAGGGTAGGGGCTGAAGCTTTCTTT | CASSLSLDRVGAEAFF | TRBJ1-1 | . | 16 | . | TRBV11-2
TGTGCCAGTAGGGACGGGACAGGGGTCTATGGCTACACCTTC | CASRDGTGVYGYTF | TRBJ1-2 | TRBD1 | 14 | . | TRBV19
TGTGCCTGGTGGTTGACGGAGAGCACTGAAGCTTTCTTT | CAWWLTESTEAFF | TRBJ1-1 | . | 13 | . | TRBV30
TGTGCCAGCAGCCACCCGGGCGGGGGGGCTGGGGATACGCAGTATTTT | CASSHPGGGAGDTQYF | TRBJ2-3 | TRBD2 | 16 | . | TRBV3-1/TRBV3-2
TGTGCCAGCAGCCAAGGGACTTTGACAGGGGGCATCGGTTCACCCCTCCACTTT | CASSQGTLTGGIGSPLHF | TRBJ1-6 | TRBD1 | 18 | . | TRBV3-1/TRBV3-2
TGTGCCAGCAGCATACAGGGTTGGAACACTGAAGCTTTCTTT | CASSIQGWNTEAFF | TRBJ1-1 | . | 14 | . | TRBV5-8
TGCAGTGCTAGTGGGACAGGGGCCCCCCTGAACACTGAAGCTTTCTTT | CSASGTGAPLNTEAFF | TRBJ1-1 | TRBD1 | 16 | . | TRBV20-1
TGTGCCAGTAGTATTCCGTCCAGCGGGAGGGAGACCCAGTACTTC | CASSIPSSGRETQYF | TRBJ2-5 | TRBD2 | 15 | . | TRBV19
TGCGCCAGCAGCTACCCCGGGACTAGCGGTGTCCCCGTGAGTCAGCAGTACTTC | CASSYPGTSGVPVSQQYF | TRBJ2-7 | TRBD2 | 18 | . | TRBV5-1
TGTGCCAGCAGCCCACAGGGGGGATCTGGAAACACCATATATTTT | CASSPQGGSGNTIYF | TRBJ1-3 | TRBD1 | 15 | . | TRBV9